The sequence of this T cell receptor beta chain was determined in a study of blood T cell repertoires in COVID-19 (TCRdb year 2020). About the investigation overall: Samples from collaborators originated in the United States, Italy and Spain and spanned both the acute and convalescent phases of COVID-19. The prospective study material was composed of cDNA or gDNA derived from T cells, B-cell-depleted T cells, or PBMCs. Deeply sampled blood TCRbeta repertoires from subjects exposed to, actively infected with, or recovered from COVID-19 were included in the dataset. A freely available public database, intended as a resource for researchers studying the immune response to SARS-CoV-2, is where the repertoires were released. Samples came from the ongoing ImmuneRACE study (first 160 participants) plus 1,254 subjects from 6 global collaborators. A de-identified subject ID, COVID-19 status, age in years and sex were almost always included in the sample metadata. Where HLA class I and class II types were available, the types were taken from metadata supplied by the sample provider, not from assay-based typing.

Remarks on this clone: The antigen it recognizes is unknown. Qualities for individual bases were not recorded, and no much larger clone is one base off.

The immunoSEQ Assay, a bias-controlled multiplex PCR, was used to amplify TCRbeta CDR3 regions from genomic DNA. On the authors' methods: Within the assay, amplification of reference gene primers was used to estimate how many nucleated cells each sample contained. To quantify the absolute abundance of each unique TCRbeta CDR3 rearrangement, sequence reads were collapsed and filtered. For each sample, productive Simpson clonality was calculated as the square root of Simpson's diversity index over productive rearrangements. In TCRdb, the immuneACCESS table is reduced to in-frame sequences with V and J assigned. These tables do not hold every clone; where another copy was compared, an unresolved V gene accounts for under half, and the others remain unexplained. V and J calls and clone size are those listed in that table; D and trimming were worked out from the DNA. This sample lists about 300,000 clones; 86% were detected once. About 4.2% of the sample comes from the top ten.

Participants in the prospective study were aged about 18 to 100 years, lived in under 30 United States geographic areas, and enrolled through a virtual design. In the prospective study, participants were assigned to cohorts based on the clinical history participants reported in a screening survey and a study questionnaire. For ImmuneRACE Cohort 3, a participant was defined as recovered based on two consecutive negative NP/OP PCR tests, clearance by a healthcare professional, or resolution of symptoms. In the prospective study, mobile phlebotomists collected whole blood, serum and a nasopharyngeal or oropharyngeal swab from each participant. Additional blood draws and questionnaires over an approximately two-month period could optionally be provided by prospective study participants. Prospective study blood samples were shipped either frozen or at room temperature before DNA extraction. V is cut back by 3 bases and J by 3 bases, with 11 bases in the junction unmatched. The germline V gene yields SGHNT for CDR1 and YENEEA for CDR2. Its CDR3 holds 16 amino acids, cysteine through phenylalanine. Just the 48-base CDR3 DNA is kept, in frame starting at base 1.

The investigation overall reported the following: The amount of clinical and demographic metadata varied by source and participant and was provided uncurated.

This clonotype was obtained from a man aged 25 to 40 who had recovered from COVID-19. Sequenced: PBMCs or T cells enriched from blood (not recorded which). The sequence joins TRBV11-3 to TRBJ2-7; 7 bases in the junction line up with TRBD2. The nucleotides read TGTGCCAGCAGCTTCTGGGGGAGGGAGCCAATCTACGAGCAGTACTTC. Protein translation: CASSFWGREPIYEQYF. Where the CDR3 stops, the reference TRBV11-3 and TRBJ2-7 genes take over; the full variable domain is EAGVVQSPRYKIIEKKQPVAFWCNPISGHNTLYWYLQNLGQGPELLIRYENEEAVDDSQLPKDRFSAERLKGVDSTLKIQPAELGDSAVYLCASSFWGREPIYEQYFGPGTRLTVT.